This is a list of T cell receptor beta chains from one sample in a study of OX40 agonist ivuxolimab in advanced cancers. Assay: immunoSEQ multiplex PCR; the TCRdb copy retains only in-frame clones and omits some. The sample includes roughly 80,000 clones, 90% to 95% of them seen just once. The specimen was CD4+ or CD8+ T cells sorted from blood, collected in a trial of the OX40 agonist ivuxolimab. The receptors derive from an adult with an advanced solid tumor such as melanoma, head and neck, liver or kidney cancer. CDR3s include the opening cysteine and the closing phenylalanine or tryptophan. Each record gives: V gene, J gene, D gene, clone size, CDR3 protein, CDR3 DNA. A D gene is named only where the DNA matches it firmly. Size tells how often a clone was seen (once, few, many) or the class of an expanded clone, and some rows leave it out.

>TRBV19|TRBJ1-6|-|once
CASSLLGISTTKGSPLHF
TGTGCCAGTAGCCTCCTCGGTATCTCTACCACGAAAGGTTCACCCCTCCACTTT
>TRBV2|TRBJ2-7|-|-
CASSEPVSYEQYF
TGTGCCAGCAGTGAACCCGTCTCCTACGAGCAGTACTTC
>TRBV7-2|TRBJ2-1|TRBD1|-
CASIRGTGTYNEQFF
TGTGCCAGCATCCGGGGGACAGGGACCTACAATGAGCAGTTCTTC
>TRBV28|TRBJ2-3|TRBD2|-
CASSPPAGGPPDTQYF
TGTGCCAGCAGTCCCCCAGCGGGAGGGCCCCCAGATACGCAGTATTTT
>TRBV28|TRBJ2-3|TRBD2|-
CASRHQGLALRDTQYF
TGTGCCAGCAGACACCAGGGACTAGCGCTGCGGGATACGCAGTATTTT
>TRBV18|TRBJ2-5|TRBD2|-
CASSPGGQETQYF
TGTGCCAGCTCACCCGGGGGGCAAGAGACCCAGTACTTC
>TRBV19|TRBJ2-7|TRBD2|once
CASSIATSGYSYEQYF
TGTGCCAGTAGTATTGCGACTAGCGGATACTCCTACGAGCAGTACTTC
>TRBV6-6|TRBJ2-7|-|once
CASRPQGSYEQYF
TGTGCCAGCAGGCCCCAGGGATCCTACGAGCAGTACTTC
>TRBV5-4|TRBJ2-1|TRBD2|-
CASSPRTSGGSYNEQFF
TGTGCCAGCAGCCCCCGGACTAGCGGGGGATCCTACAATGAGCAGTTCTTC
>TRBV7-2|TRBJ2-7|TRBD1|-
CASSPGQGPYEQYF
TGTGCCAGCAGCCCAGGACAGGGTCCCTACGAGCAGTACTTC
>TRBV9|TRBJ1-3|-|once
CASSVQGTSGNTIYF
TGTGCCAGCAGCGTCCAGGGGACCTCTGGAAACACCATATATTTT
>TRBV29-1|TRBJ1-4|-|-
CSVDRGLDEKLFF
TGCAGCGTTGACAGGGGTTTGGATGAAAAACTGTTTTTT
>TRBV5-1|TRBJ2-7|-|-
CASNGGMSSYEQYF
TGCGCCAGCAACGGCGGGATGAGCTCCTACGAGCAGTACTTC
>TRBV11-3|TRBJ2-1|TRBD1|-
CASSPGQGKSNEQFF
TGTGCCAGCAGCCCCGGACAGGGGAAGAGCAATGAGCAGTTCTTC
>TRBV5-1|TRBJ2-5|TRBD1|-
CASSLVDRETQYF
TGCGCCAGCAGCTTGGTGGACAGGGAGACCCAGTACTTC
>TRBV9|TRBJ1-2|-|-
CASSVEWGAYGYTF
TGTGCCAGCAGCGTAGAATGGGGGGCCTATGGCTACACCTTC
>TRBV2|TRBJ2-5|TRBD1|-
CASRSGTAVQETQYF
TGTGCCAGCAGATCCGGGACAGCGGTACAAGAGACCCAGTACTTC
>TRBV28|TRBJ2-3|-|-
CASSQSQGGGTDTQYF
TGTGCCAGCAGTCAGAGTCAGGGGGGAGGCACAGATACGCAGTATTTT
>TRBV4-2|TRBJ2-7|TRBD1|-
CASSQDRGTASYEQYF
TGTGCCAGCAGCCAAGATAGGGGGACAGCCTCCTACGAGCAGTACTTC
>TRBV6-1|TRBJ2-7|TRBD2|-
CASSDIAGGLRYEQYF
TGTGCCAGCAGTGATATTGCGGGGGGGCTTAGGTACGAGCAGTACTTC
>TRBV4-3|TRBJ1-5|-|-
CASSAGRNQPQHF
TGCGCCAGCAGCGCCGGGAGGAATCAGCCCCAGCATTTT
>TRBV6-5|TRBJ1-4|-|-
CASSYKSAGNEKLFF
TGTGCCAGCAGTTACAAAAGTGCGGGTAATGAAAAACTGTTTTTT
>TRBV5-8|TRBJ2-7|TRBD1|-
CASRPRDSSYEQYF
TGTGCCAGCAGACCTAGGGACAGCTCCTACGAGCAGTACTTC
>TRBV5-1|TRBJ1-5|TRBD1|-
CASGLPGGNNQPQHF
TGCGCCAGCGGCCTCCCAGGGGGGAACAATCAGCCCCAGCATTTT
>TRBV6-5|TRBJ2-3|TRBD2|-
CASSYLAGGGTDTQYF
TGTGCCAGCAGTTACTTAGCGGGAGGCGGCACAGATACGCAGTATTTT
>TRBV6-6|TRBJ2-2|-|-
CASSPTGTPNTGELFF
TGTGCCAGCAGTCCCACCGGGACACCTAACACCGGGGAGCTGTTTTTT
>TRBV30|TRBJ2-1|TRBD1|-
CAWAGTGTEQFF
TGTGCCTGGGCCGGGACAGGGACTGAGCAGTTCTTC
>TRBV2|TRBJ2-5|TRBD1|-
CASSRTGVETQYF
TGTGCCAGCTCCAGGACAGGAGTGGAGACCCAGTACTTC
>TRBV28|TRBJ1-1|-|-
CASSLWRQENTEAFF
TGTGCCAGCAGTTTATGGAGGCAGGAAAACACTGAAGCTTTCTTT